Each of the 27 T cell receptor beta chains below was sequenced from the same sample in a study of cytotoxic CD8 clonotypes in ibrutinib-treated CLL. The data were produced by immunoSEQ multiplex PCR, yet TCRdb's version contains in-frame clones alone and is incomplete. The profile shows approximately 80,000 clones, approximately 86% of them singletons. Sample: PBMCs, taken before ibrutinib treatment. The source of these receptors is a human donor with chronic lymphocytic leukemia.

The CDR3 DNA sequence: TGCGCCAGCAGCCAAGATATAAGGGACAACTCTGGAAACACCATATATTTT. It translates to CASSQDIRDNSGNTIYF. The chain joins TRBV4-1 to TRBJ1-3; a weak D match, TRBD1 (6 bases). The CDR3 is made up of 17 amino acids. The V gene lost 0 bases and the J gene lost 0 bases, with 12 bases spanning the gap. Germline values: CDR1 MGHRA, CDR2 YSYEKL.

The chain couples TRBV6-6 to TRBJ2-1; the D is unclear. The V gene lost 6 bases and the J gene lost 8 bases, with 17 bases spanning the gap. This CDR3 comprises 14 residues. Per the germline V gene, CDR1 is MNHNY and CDR2 is SVGAGI (reference sequence). CDR3 residues: CASRNLGAPDEQFF. In nucleotides, the CDR3 is TGTGCCAGCAGGAACCTGGGCGCCCCGGATGAGCAGTTCTTC.

CDR3 sequence: CASRNTGAKSNQPQHF. In nucleotides, the CDR3 is TGTGCCAGCAGGAATACAGGGGCAAAAAGCAATCAGCCCCAGCATTTT. V and J are TRBV6-6 and TRBJ1-5; 7 positions agree with TRBD1. CDR3 length: 16 residues. The V and J ends lost 6 bases and 1 base, in that order; junction bases with no gene match: 9. CDR1 MNHNY and CDR2 SVGAGI come from the germline V gene (reference sequence).

The genes are TRBV27 and TRBJ2-2, with 10 bases identical to TRBD1. The germline CDR1 and CDR2 sequences are MNHEY and SMNVEV (reference sequence). The ends lost 6 bases at V and 0 bases at J; junction bases unmatched: 10. This CDR3 is built from 18 residues. Here the CDR3 reads CASRRQGANNPNTGELFF. DNA of the CDR3: TGTGCCAGCAGAAGACAGGGGGCGAACAACCCGAACACCGGGGAGCTGTTTTTT.

V is TRBV19 and J is TRBJ1-2; D is unclear. V lost 6 bases to trimming and J lost 4 bases, with 21 bases between them. Germline CDR1 LNHDA, CDR2 SQIVND (reference sequence). CDR3 size: 16 residues. The CDR3 nucleotides are TGTGCCAGTAGCCCGAGACCCGGACGGACGATCTATGGCTACACCTTC. It specifies CASSPRPGRTIYGYTF.

This chain links TRBV19 with TRBJ1-2; the match to TRBD1 covers 12 bases. V lost 5 bases to trimming and J lost 4 bases; unmatched junction nucleotides: 5. The CDR3 is 15 residues long. Per the germline V gene, CDR1 is LNHDA and CDR2 is SQIVND (reference sequence). CDR3 residues: CASSSWDRGPYGYTF. The CDR3 DNA reads as TGTGCCAGTAGTTCCTGGGACAGGGGGCCCTATGGCTACACCTTC.

The CDR3 sequence: CSVHKGTSGRTDEQFF. In DNA, the CDR3 is TGCAGCGTCCACAAAGGGACTAGCGGGAGAACCGATGAGCAGTTCTTC. The chain combines TRBV29-1 with TRBJ2-1; 14 bases are a match to TRBD2. V shed 6 bases and J 8 bases; nucleotides not matched to a gene: 12. The germline V gene has CDR1 SQVTM and CDR2 ANQGSEA. This CDR3 has 16 residues.

V gene TRBV9 combines with J gene TRBJ1-3; D is ambiguous. CDR3 size: 15 residues. The germline V gene has CDR1 SGDLS and CDR2 YYNGEE. The germline V and J ends were trimmed by 0 bases and 0 bases, with 7 bases remaining between them. Written as DNA, the CDR3 is TGTGCCAGCAGCGTAGCAGAAGGCTCTGGAAACACCATATATTTT. Protein: CASSVAEGSGNTIYF.

This clone was observed a handful of times. The CDR3 loop is CASSLEGGWREQYF. The CDR3 DNA sequence: TGTGCCAGCAGCTTGGAGGGGGGATGGCGGGAGCAGTACTTC. The chain recombines TRBV5-4 with TRBJ2-7; the D gene could be TRBD1 or TRBD2 (6 bases each). Trimming removed 0 bases from V and 7 bases from J, with 14 bases in between. The length of the CDR3 is 14 residues. CDR1 and CDR2 from the germline V gene are SGHNT and YYREEE (reference sequence).

V and J are TRBV6-5 and TRBJ2-7, with D possibly TRBD2 on 6 matching bases. Germline V gives CDR1 MNHEY, CDR2 SVGAGI. V was clipped by 4 bases and J by 6 bases, with 13 bases between them. This CDR3 is built from 13 residues. Here the CDR3 DNA reads TGTGCCAGCAGTTTGGGACTTTGGGGCGAGCAGTACTTC. Translation: CASSLGLWGEQYF.

This clone showed up just a few times. The germline gene is not matched at one end of the junction; a read error may be the cause. The chain couples TRBV30 to TRBJ2-3, with D tentatively TRBD2 (5 bases). Germline loops: CDR1 GTSNPN, CDR2 SVGIG (reference sequence). The CDR3 covers 12 residues. In nucleotides, the CDR3 is TGTGCCTGGACATTTGAGTCGGGGAAGTATCATTTT. Its translation: CAWTFESGKYHF. The whole variable domain, remainder taken from reference TRBV30 and TRBJ2-3, is SQTIHQWPATLVQPVGSPLSLECTVEGTSNPNLYWYRQAAGRGLQLLFYSVGIGQISSEVPQNLSASRPQDRQFILSSKKLLLSDSGFYLCAWTFESGKYHFGPGTRLTVL.

The chain uses TRBV9 and TRBJ1-4, with D perhaps matching TRBD1 (5 bases). The CDR3 contains 13 residues. CDR1 and CDR2 (germline): SGDLS, YYNGEE. V lost 4 bases, J lost 6 bases, and 10 bases lay in between. The CDR3 DNA reads as TGTGCCAGCAGCCCCCGGGGGGATGAAAAACTGTTTTTT. Amino acids: CASSPRGDEKLFF.

The DNA for the CDR3 is TGTGCCAGTAGCATGGTACAGGGGGCCGGGGACTATGGCTACACCTTC. The encoded protein is CASSMVQGAGDYGYTF. The J gene is TRBJ1-2, the V gene TRBV19, with TRBD1 identical over 9 bases. This CDR3 is 16 amino acids long. Trimming at V came to 6 bases and at J to 3 bases, leaving 11 bases not matched to a gene. The germline V gene encodes CDR1 LNHDA and CDR2 SQIVND (reference sequence).

This clone was seen repeatedly, ten times or more. V and J are TRBV18 and TRBJ1-2, with TRBD1 identical over 12 bases. The CDR3 spans 16 residues. Germline V CDR1 and CDR2: KGHSH, LQKENI. After removal of 6 bases from V and 6 bases from J, the junction contained 11 bases not matched to a gene. CDR3 bases: TGTGCCAGCTCCCCCACCGGGACAGGGGGCTTGGATGGCTACACCTTC. It is translated as CASSPTGTGGLDGYTF.

This clone is a singleton in its sample. The chain carries TRBV28 and TRBJ1-1; perhaps TRBD1 as D (5 bases). This CDR3 comprises 15 residues. Between the trimmed V and J ends, which lost 2 bases and 1 base, there was a span of 11 bases. Germline V lookup: CDR1 MDHEN, CDR2 SYDVKM. CDR3 nucleotides: TGTGCCAGCAGTTTAGACCACACAGGGAACACTGAAGCTTTCTTT. This codes for CASSLDHTGNTEAFF. Using reference TRBV28 and TRBJ1-1 for the parts outside the CDR3, the full variable domain is DVKVTQSSRYLVKRTGEKVFLECVQDMDHENMFWYRQDPGLGLRLIYFSYDVKMKEKGDIPEGYSVSREKKERFSLILESASTNQTSMYLCASSLDHTGNTEAFFGQGTRLTVV.

This chain's CDR3 is CASSVYREFERDEQFF. The CDR3 nucleotides are TGTGCCAGCAGCGTATACCGGGAGTTTGAAAGGGATGAGCAGTTCTTC. The chain links TRBV9 to TRBJ2-1, with D possibly TRBD2 on 6 matching bases. The V end was cut by 1 base, the J end by 8 bases, with 19 bases between. This CDR3 is built from 16 residues. Germline V gene lookup returns CDR1 SGDLS and CDR2 YYNGEE.

The genes are TRBV20-1 and TRBJ1-2; TRBD1 matches 8 bases. The CDR3 consists of 11 residues. J was trimmed by 14 bases and V by 3 bases; bases with no gene match: 8. Per germline, CDR1 DFQATT and CDR2 SNEGSKA (reference sequence). CDR3 sequence: CSASRQGAGTF. CDR3 bases: TGCAGTGCTAGTAGGCAGGGGGCGGGTACCTTC.

The CDR3 coding sequence is TGCGCCAGCAGCCTAAGGACAGAGGCCCGAATGAACACTGAAGCTTTCTTT. Translation gives CASSLRTEARMNTEAFF. The gene calls are TRBV5-1 and TRBJ1-1, with a tentative D call TRBD1 (6 bases). CDR1 SGHRS and CDR2 YFSETQ come from the germline V gene. This CDR3 spans 17 amino acids. The V and J ends lost 4 bases and 0 bases respectively, with 19 bases between them.

The chain uses TRBV5-4 and TRBJ1-2; 8 nucleotides line up with TRBD1. Germline V gene lookup returns CDR1 SGHNT and CDR2 YYREEE (reference sequence). This CDR3 has 14 amino acids. V dropped 4 bases and J dropped 2; count of bases not matched to a gene: 4. The CDR3 is CASSRDRGNYGYTF. The CDR3 DNA is TGTGCCAGCAGCCGAGACAGGGGCAACTATGGCTACACCTTC.

The V gene is TRBV2, the J gene TRBJ2-1; 9 nucleotides line up with TRBD2. CDR1 is SNHLY, CDR2 FYNNEI, per germline. This CDR3 region has 13 residues. The trim removed 8 bases at V and 5 bases at J, leaving 4 bases unmatched. CDR3 nucleotide sequence: TGTGCCAGCGCTAGCGGGACACACAATGAGCAGTTCTTC. Its protein product is CASASGTHNEQFF.

V gene TRBV6-1 combines with J gene TRBJ1-2, with D unclear. The CDR3 sequence is 12 residues long. CDR1 is MNHNS, CDR2 SASEGT, per germline. V was pared by 3 bases and J by 8 bases, with 10 bases between. CDR3 coding DNA: TGTGCCAGCAGTGATGGCAGGTGGGGCTACACCTTC. This gives the protein CASSDGRWGYTF.

The gene calls are TRBV19 and TRBJ1-2; 7 positions match TRBD1. This CDR3 has 13 residues. Per the germline V gene, CDR1 is LNHDA and CDR2 is SQIVND (reference sequence). V lost 8 bases and J lost 8; bases outside the gene matches: 11. CDR3 sequence (DNA): TGTGCCAGTCGCCTACCCAGGGGGGACGGCTACACCTTC. Translation gives CASRLPRGDGYTF.

This clone was observed a few times. This chain uses TRBV6-5 with TRBJ1-5; D is perhaps TRBD1 (6 bases). V was shortened by 7 bases and J by 6 bases, with 16 bases between the two germline ends. CDR3 length: 14 residues. Germline values: CDR1 MNHEY, CDR2 SVGAGI. CDR3 sequence (DNA): TGTGCCAGCACCATAAGGGGGGGCGGTCAGCCCCAGCATTTT. Its translation: CASTIRGGGQPQHF.

The rearrangement links TRBV13 to TRBJ1-2, with 11 bases fitting TRBD1. Germline lookup yields CDR1 PRHDT and CDR2 FYEKMQ (reference sequence). Trimming cost V 5 bases and J 4 bases; bases outside gene matches: 3. The CDR3 spans 14 residues. The CDR3 region is CASSTGQGGYGYTF. The DNA for the CDR3 is TGTGCCAGCAGCACGGGACAGGGGGGCTATGGCTACACCTTC.

The chain recombines TRBV7-3 with TRBJ2-1; D not certain. Per germline, CDR1 SGHTA and CDR2 FQGTGA. This CDR3 region has 16 residues. V lost 8 bases, J lost 5 bases, and 22 bases lay in between. Written as DNA, the CDR3 is TGTGCCAGCCGAGGATCCTATACCGCGGTTGACAATGAGCAGTTCTTC. Translating gives CASRGSYTAVDNEQFF.

The chain couples TRBV5-1 to TRBJ2-7, with D possibly being TRBD2 (6 bases). Trimming took 1 base from V and 1 from J, leaving 12 bases between them. This CDR3 has 15 amino acids. The germline V gene encodes CDR1 SGHRS and CDR2 YFSETQ. The CDR3 region is CASSLRYSGSYEQYF. CDR3 sequence (DNA): TGCGCCAGCAGCTTGAGGTATAGCGGTTCCTACGAGCAGTACTTC.

The chain is built from TRBV19 and TRBJ1-1; D is unresolved. This CDR3 region has 13 residues. V was pared by 0 bases and J by 9 bases, with 11 bases between. CDR1 is LNHDA, CDR2 SQIVND, per germline (reference sequence). The CDR3 is CASSIDGRSKAFF. CDR3 nucleotide sequence: TGTGCCAGTAGTATAGATGGACGTTCAAAAGCTTTCTTT.